This TCR beta chain appears in the sequencing data of a study of blood T cell repertoires in COVID-19. Clones were sequenced by immunoSEQ multiplex PCR, and TCRdb holds only the in-frame ones, with some missing. This table has under 250,000 clones, nearly 90% appearing once. Losses at the gene ends were 3 bases for V and 6 bases for J; bases not matched to a gene: 5. The CDR3 sequence is 15 residues long. In germline, CDR1 is KGHDR, CDR2 SFDVKD. This sequence joins TRBV24-1 and TRBJ2-1, with 9 positions matching TRBD1. What was sequenced was PBMCs or T cells enriched from blood (not recorded which). This sequence originates from a man between 25 and 39 years old who had recovered from COVID-19. The CDR3: CATSDPGTGINEQFF. CDR3 nucleotides: TGTGCCACCAGTGATCCCGGGACAGGGATCAATGAGCAGTTCTTC.